What follows describes a single T cell receptor (beta chain). The antigen is unknown. This entry belongs to a study of cytomegalovirus exposure and HLA in healthy donors. Regarding the study as a whole: Earlier results showed most TCR beta V segments being productive about 87% or about 30% of the time. CMV serostatus was the only immune exposure information that was available. The study listed roughly 160 cytomegalovirus-associated TCR beta chains.

Per germline, CDR1 SQVTM and CDR2 ANQGSEA. The V end lost 4 bases, the J end lost 6 bases, and 9 bases lay between the germline ends. CDR3 length: 11 amino acids. The PCR employed 60 Vbeta primers together with 13 Jbeta primers. Here immunoSEQ multiplex PCR was the method, and the copy in TCRdb shows in-frame clones only, minus some. The sample lists some 150,000 clones, approximately 79% occurring once. The sequenced sample was PBMCs. This chain joins TRBV29-1 and TRBJ1-2; D unclear. This sequence originates from a man aged 40-50 years in good health and CMV-seronegative. Here the CDR3 DNA reads TGCAGCGTTGGACATGTTCATGGCTACACCTTC. Its translation: CSVGHVHGYTF. The variable domain in full, with the rest retrieved from reference TRBV29-1 and TRBJ1-2, is SAVISQKPSRDICQRGTSLTIQCQVDSQVTMMFWYRQQPGQSLTLIATANQGSEATYESGFVIDKFPISRPNLTFSTLTVSNMSPEDSSIYLCSVGHVHGYTFGSGTRLTVV.